The clone carrying this T cell receptor beta chain turned up a few times. Its antigen is as yet unknown. These data are taken from a study of T-cell memory formation after mild COVID-19. TCR alpha and TCR beta cDNA libraries carrying sample barcodes and UMIs were produced by 5'RACE using constant-segment primers. Each CDR3 protein is one row after TCRdb ran MiXCR on the 5' RACE reads. The sample includes hundreds of thousands of distinct CDR3 sequences, roughly 17% seen only once; the top ten take 12%. CDR1 is SGDLS and CDR2 is YYNGEE in the germline V gene. The V end lost 2 bases, the J end lost 6 bases, and 19 bases lay between the germline ends. The CDR3 has 16 residues. Study-wide points: A subset of responding clones appeared in pre-infection memory, suggesting cross-reactive memory joined. Among clones peaking at day 37 in the second wave, SARS-CoV-2 specificity remained unconfirmed. Contracting clones from day 15 to 85 had balanced CD4/CD8; later expanders favoured CD4+.

The sample comprised PBMCs or a T cell subset sorted from them (not recorded which). This chain links TRBV9 with TRBJ2-3; D possibly matches TRBD1 or TRBD2 (6 bases each). This receptor was taken from an adult woman who had mild COVID-19 (a few samples of this study predate the infection). Cell type and time point are not known. This chain's CDR3 is CASSVFKGGLLDTQYF. The CDR3 nucleotides read TGTGCCAGCAGCGTCTTTAAGGGGGGACTCCTGGATACGCAGTATTTT.